This T cell receptor (beta chain) stems from a study of blood T cell repertoires in COVID-19. This clone was seen just once. Original data processing: Amplifying reference gene primers gave estimates of nucleated cell counts. TCRdb's copy holds only in-frame clones and misses some; the assay was immunoSEQ multiplex PCR. V, J and clone size reflect that table, while D and trimming were determined from the DNA. The sample lists approximately 180,000 clones, about 85% occurring once. With 3 bases clipped from V and 7 bases from J, the junction kept 6 bases outside the gene matches. The CDR3 extends over 15 amino acids. Per germline, CDR1 ENHRY and CDR2 SYGVKD.

V gene TRBV10-3 combines with J gene TRBJ1-6, with 7 bases aligning to TRBD1. The source material was PBMCs or T cells enriched from blood (not recorded which). The sequence derives from a man in his forties or fifties who had recovered from COVID-19. CDR3: CAISEQGTQNSPLHF. The CDR3 region has the DNA TGTGCCATCAGTGAACAGGGGACGCAGAATTCACCCCTCCACTTT.